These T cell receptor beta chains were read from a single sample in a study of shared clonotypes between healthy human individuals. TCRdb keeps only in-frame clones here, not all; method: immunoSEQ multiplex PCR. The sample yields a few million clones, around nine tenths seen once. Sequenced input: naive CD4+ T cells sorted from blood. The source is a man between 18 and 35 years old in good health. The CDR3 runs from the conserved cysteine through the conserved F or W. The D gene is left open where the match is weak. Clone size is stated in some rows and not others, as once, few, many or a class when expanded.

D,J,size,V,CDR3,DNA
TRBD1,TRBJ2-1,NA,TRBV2,CASSVMGQGYNEQFF,TGTGCCAGCAGTGTTATGGGACAGGGTTACAATGAGCAGTTCTTC
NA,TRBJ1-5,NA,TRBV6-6,CASSYVVDSQPQHF,TGTGCCAGCAGTTACGTTGTTGACAGCCAGCCCCAGCATTTT
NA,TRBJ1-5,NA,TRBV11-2,CASSLGGAGNNQPQHF,TGTGCCAGCAGCTTAGGGGGGGCGGGAAACAATCAGCCCCAGCATTTT
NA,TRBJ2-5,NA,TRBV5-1,CASSQNIPEETQYF,TGCGCCAGCAGCCAAAATATACCGGAAGAGACCCAGTACTTC
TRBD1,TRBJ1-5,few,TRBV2,CASSGTGSNQPQHF,TGTGCCAGCAGTGGGACAGGGAGCAATCAGCCCCAGCATTTT
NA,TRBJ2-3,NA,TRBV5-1,CASRHDRSDTQYF,TGCGCCAGCAGGCACGACAGATCAGATACGCAGTATTTT
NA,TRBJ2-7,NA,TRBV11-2,CASRVSSYEQYF,TGTGCCAGCAGGGTGTCCTCCTACGAGCAGTACTTC
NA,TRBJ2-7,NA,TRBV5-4,CASSPGGLAPETYEQYF,TGTGCCAGCAGCCCGGGCGGTCTAGCGCCGGAAACCTACGAGCAGTACTTC
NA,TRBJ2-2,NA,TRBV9,CASSVDSRPNTGELFF,TGTGCCAGCAGCGTAGATAGCAGGCCCAACACCGGGGAGCTGTTTTTT
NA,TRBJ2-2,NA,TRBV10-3,CAISIPGVAKTGELFF,TGTGCCATCAGTATCCCCGGTGTGGCAAAGACCGGGGAGCTGTTTTTT
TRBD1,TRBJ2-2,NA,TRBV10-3,CAISERPRGQSSTGELFF,TGTGCCATCAGTGAGCGCCCCCGGGGACAGAGTAGCACCGGGGAGCTGTTTTTT
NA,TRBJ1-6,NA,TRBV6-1,CASSAARMGNSPLHF,TGTGCCAGCAGTGCCGCTAGGATGGGCAATTCACCCCTCCACTTT
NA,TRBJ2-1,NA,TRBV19,CASSQFSSYNEQFF,TGTGCCAGTAGTCAATTTAGCTCCTACAATGAGCAGTTCTTC
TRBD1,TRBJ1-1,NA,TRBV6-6,CASEGQGAGEAFF,TGTGCCAGCGAAGGACAGGGGGCTGGTGAAGCTTTCTTT
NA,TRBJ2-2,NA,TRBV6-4,CASSVTGTTGELFF,TGTGCCAGCAGTGTCACAGGGACCACCGGGGAGCTGTTTTTT
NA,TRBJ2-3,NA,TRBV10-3,CAISESKGTYTDTQYF,TGTGCCATCAGTGAGTCGAAGGGGACCTACACAGATACGCAGTATTTT
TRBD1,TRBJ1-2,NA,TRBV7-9,CASSRGQGFYGYTF,TGTGCCAGCAGCCGGGGACAGGGTTTCTATGGCTACACCTTC
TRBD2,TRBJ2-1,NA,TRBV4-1,CASSPIGTSGSLDNEQFF,TGCGCCAGCAGCCCAATCGGGACTAGCGGGAGTCTTGATAATGAGCAGTTCTTC